The 12 T cell receptor beta chains below all came from one sample that was sequenced in a study of blood T cell repertoires in COVID-19. The method was immunoSEQ multiplex PCR; TCRdb's version includes in-frame clones alone and lacks a portion of them. The profile shows 160,000 or so clones, about 88% of them singletons. Input material: peripheral blood. The receptors come from a woman aged 70 to 79 with acute or convalescent COVID-19.

V gene TRBV19 combines with J gene TRBJ1-6; the match to TRBD1 covers 8 bases. Trimming cost V 7 bases and J 7 bases; bases outside gene matches: 9. The length of the CDR3 is 15 residues. Per germline, CDR1 LNHDA and CDR2 SQIVND (reference sequence). CDR3 nucleotides: TGTGCCAGTACTGCGACAGGGGCAACGAATTCACCCCTCCACTTT. Amino acids: CASTATGATNSPLHF.

The chain is built from TRBV21-1 and TRBJ1-6; the table's D call TRBD1 went unverified against the DNA. TRBV21-1 is given as a pseudogene. This CDR3 spans 15 amino acids. The CDR3 nucleotides are TGTGCCAGCAGCAAAGTGGGACAGGATAATTCACCCCTCCACTTT. Protein sequence: CASSKVGQDNSPLHF.

The chain carries TRBV15 and TRBJ2-1; 10 bases match TRBD1. The CDR3 extends over 14 amino acids. Trimming removed 0 bases from V and 10 bases from J; junction bases left unmatched: 3. Germline V CDR1 and CDR2: LNHNV, YYDKDF (reference sequence). CDR3 residues: CATSRDRDRGEQFF. The CDR3 DNA is TGTGCCACCAGCAGAGACCGGGACAGGGGCGAGCAGTTCTTC.

In the case of this clone: At one end the junction does not follow the germline gene, possibly because of a read error. The rearrangement joins TRBV7-7 to TRBJ2-2; D might be TRBD1 (6 bases). This CDR3 spans 14 amino acids. Looked up from germline, CDR1 is SSHAT and CDR2 is FNYEAQ (reference sequence). Written as DNA, the CDR3 is TGTGCTAGCAGCTTAGCAGGGGTCACCGGGGAGCTGTTTTTT. This codes for CASSLAGVTGELFF.

This clone appeared a few times. The V call is TRBV5-1, the J call TRBJ1-2; TRBD1 aligns across 9 bases. Germline assignment: CDR1 SGHRS and CDR2 YFSETQ. V trimming: 2 bases; J trimming: 6 bases; junction bases outside the gene matches: 11. The CDR3 consists of 16 residues. The CDR3 DNA reads TGCGCCAGCAGCTTCTCCCCCGGGACAGGGTTTAATGGCTACACCTTC. This gives the protein CASSFSPGTGFNGYTF. The full variable domain, completed using reference TRBV5-1 and TRBJ1-2, is KAGVTQTPRYLIKTRGQQVTLSCSPISGHRSVSWYQQTPGQGLQFLFEYFSETQRNKGNFPGRFSGRQFSNSRSEMNVSTLELGDSALYLCASSFSPGTGFNGYTFGSGTRLTVV.

The V and J genes are TRBV18 and TRBJ2-1; D ambiguous. Trimming cost V 1 base and J 5 bases, with 6 bases left between them. Germline V lookup: CDR1 KGHSH, CDR2 LQKENI. This CDR3 comprises 13 residues. The DNA for the CDR3 is TGTGCCAGCTCACCACAACAGAACAATGAGCAGTTCTTC. Residues: CASSPQQNNEQFF. Together with reference TRBV18 and TRBJ2-1, the CDR3 gives the full variable domain: NAGVMQNPRHLVRRRGQEARLRCSPMKGHSHVYWYRQLPEEGLKFMVYLQKENIIDESGMPKERFSAEFPKEGPSILRIQQVVRGDSAAYFCASSPQQNNEQFFGPGTRLTVL.

The chain has TRBV20-1 and TRBJ1-5; D gene ambiguous. The CDR3 runs 13 residues. Germline V gene data show CDR1 as DFQATT and CDR2 as SNEGSKA (reference sequence). V lost 3 bases, J lost 4 bases, and 10 bases lay in between. This chain's CDR3 is CSASSRGNQPQHF. CDR3 sequence (DNA): TGCAGTGCTAGTTCTAGAGGGAATCAGCCCCAGCATTTT.

The V call is TRBV5-1, the J call TRBJ1-4, with D maybe TRBD1 (6 bases). Germline CDR1 reads SGHRS; CDR2 reads YFSETQ. The CDR3 runs to 14 residues. The V end was cut by 4 bases, the J end by 1 base, with 8 bases between. CDR3 sequence: CASSTQGTNEKLFF. In DNA form, the CDR3 reads TGCGCCAGCAGCACACAGGGAACTAATGAAAAACTGTTTTTT.

The CDR3 nucleotides read TGTGCCAGCAGTGATTTTGGCGGGGGGCAAAGTACAAAACTGTTTTTT. Protein sequence: CASSDFGGGQSTKLFF. The chain has TRBV2 and TRBJ1-4; maybe TRBD1 (6 bases). The germline V and J ends were trimmed by 3 bases and 10 bases, with 21 bases remaining between them. Germline lookup yields CDR1 SNHLY and CDR2 FYNNEI. The CDR3 consists of 16 residues.

There are a few counts of this clone. V and J are TRBV7-9 and TRBJ1-4, with 7 nucleotides matching TRBD1. The CDR3 contains 15 residues. J was trimmed by 6 bases and V by 4 bases; bases with no gene match: 8. In germline, CDR1 is SEHNR, CDR2 FQNEAQ (reference sequence). Here the CDR3 reads CASSWAGGRDEKLFF. The CDR3, as DNA: TGTGCCAGCAGCTGGGCAGGGGGTAGGGATGAAAAACTGTTTTTT.

This sequence joins TRBV6-2 or TRBV6-3 and TRBJ1-2, with a weak D call TRBD1 (5 bases). V lost 5 bases, J lost 4 bases, and 20 bases lay in between. The CDR3 covers 16 residues. Germline V gene lookup returns CDR1 MNHEY and CDR2 SVGEGT. CDR3 DNA: TGTGCCAGCAGTCAAACCGCCACAGGTTGGGGCTATGGCTACACCTTC. This encodes CASSQTATGWGYGYTF.

This clone was seen more than once but under ten times. CDR3 nucleotide sequence: TGTGCCAGCAGCTTAAGAAGTCGCGGGTTACGCTCCTACAATGAGCAGTTCTTC. Amino acids: CASSLRSRGLRSYNEQFF. The J gene is TRBJ2-1, the V gene TRBV7-3, with a tentative D call TRBD2 (5 bases). The CDR3 loop spans 18 amino acids. Per the germline V gene, CDR1 is SGHTA and CDR2 is FQGTGA. Between the trimmed V and J ends, which lost 1 base and 0 bases, there was a span of 16 bases.